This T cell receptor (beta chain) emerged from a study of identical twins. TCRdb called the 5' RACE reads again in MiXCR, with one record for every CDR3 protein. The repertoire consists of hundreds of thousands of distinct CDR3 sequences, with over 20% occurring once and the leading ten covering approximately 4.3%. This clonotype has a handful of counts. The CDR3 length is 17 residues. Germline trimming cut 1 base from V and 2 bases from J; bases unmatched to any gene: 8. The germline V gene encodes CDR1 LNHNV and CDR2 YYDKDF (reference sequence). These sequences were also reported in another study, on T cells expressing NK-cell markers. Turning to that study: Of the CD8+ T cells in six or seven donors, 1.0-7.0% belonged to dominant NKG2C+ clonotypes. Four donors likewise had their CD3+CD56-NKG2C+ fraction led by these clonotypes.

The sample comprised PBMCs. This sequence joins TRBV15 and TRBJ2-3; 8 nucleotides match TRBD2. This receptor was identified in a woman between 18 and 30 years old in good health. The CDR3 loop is CATSRVRAGGPTDTQYF. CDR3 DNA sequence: TGTGCCACCAGCAGAGTGAGGGCGGGAGGACCCACAGATACGCAGTATTTT.